Each of the 31 T cell receptor beta chains below was sequenced from the same sample in a study of breast tumors, draining lymph nodes, adjacent tissues. TCRdb processed the multiplex PCR reads anew with MiXCR; each CDR3 protein has one entry. The sample shows about 140,000 distinct CDR3 sequences, less than 35% of them seen only once. Axillary draining lymph nodes of breast cancer patients supplied the node samples. The sample taken for sequencing was axillary lymph node tissue. These receptors came from a female donor with breast cancer. Some clones in this sample may be carry-over from other donors' samples.

With regard to this clonotype: The junction departs from the called germline gene at one end, perhaps through a read error. V gene TRBV5-1 combines with J gene TRBJ2-5; 7 nucleotides agree with TRBD1. CDR1 SGHRS and CDR2 YFSETQ come from the germline V gene. CDR3 length: 13 amino acids. The DNA for the CDR3 is TGCGCCAGCAGCCTTACAGGGGACGAGACCCAGTGCTTC. The encoded protein is CASSLTGDETQCF.

V usage is TRBV20-1 and J usage is TRBJ1-1; possible D gene TRBD1, 5 bases. The CDR3 is 14 residues long. Looked up from germline, CDR1 is DFQATT and CDR2 is SNEGSKA (reference sequence). V lost 2 bases and J 4 bases, leaving 14 bases between the germline ends. As DNA, the CDR3 is TGCAGTGCTAGATCGGCAGGGAAGGCCACTGAAGCTTTCTTT. Protein product: CSARSAGKATEAFF.

A few counts support this clonotype. This sequence may be a read error, since a much larger clone differs from it by one base. The chain recombines TRBV30 with TRBJ2-2; D uncertain. Germline assignment: CDR1 GTSNPN and CDR2 SVGIG (reference sequence). This CDR3 has 11 residues. The CDR3 is CARSKSGELFF. The DNA of the CDR3 is TGTGCCCGGAGTAAAAGCGGGGAGCTGTTTTTT.

A remark on this clonotype: Likely a read error: the CDR3 ends without its conserved phenylalanine or tryptophan. Because the CDR3's place on the DNA is in doubt, the DNA is left out and the CDR3 is given as listed by TCRdb. V gene TRBV19 combines with J gene TRBJ2-1. The germline V gene has CDR1 LNHDA and CDR2 SQIVND (reference sequence). Inclusive of both ends, the CDR3 amounts to 8 amino acids. CDR3 in amino acids: CASSIISS.

This clonotype was seen at least ten times. This chain uses TRBV20-1 with TRBJ1-2, with 7 nucleotides matching TRBD1. With V trimmed by 2 bases and J by 1 base, 10 bases remained unmatched. Germline V CDR1 and CDR2: DFQATT, SNEGSKA (reference sequence). The CDR3 runs 16 residues. For the CDR3, the DNA is TGCAGTGCTAGAAATCAAGGGGGCGGGAATAACTATGGCTACACCTTC. The encoded protein is CSARNQGGGNNYGYTF.

A note on this clonotype: The junction does not match germline at one end; this may be a read error. The chain couples TRBV19 to TRBJ1-5, with 8 bases that match TRBD1. CDR1 LNHDA and CDR2 SQIVND come from the germline V gene (reference sequence). The CDR3 sequence is 15 residues long. CDR3 sequence: CASSLDRGGNQPQHF. In nucleotides, the CDR3 is TGTGCCAGTAGTCTAGACAGGGGAGGCAATCAGCCCCAGCATTTT. Full variable domain (rest looked up from reference TRBV19 and TRBJ1-5): DGGITQSPKYLFRKEGQNVTLSCEQNLNHDAMYWYRQDPGQGLRLIYYSQIVNDFQKGDIAEGYSVSREKKESFPLTVTSAQKNPTAFYLCASSLDRGGNQPQHFGDGTRLSIL.

With respect to this clonotype: Lacking the conserved final phenylalanine or tryptophan, this CDR3 likely reflects a read error. CDR3 DNA sequence: TGCAGCGCTAGTATGCGGGTCCCAGATACGCAGTATTCT. Translating it yields CSASMRVPDTQYS. The chain couples TRBV20-1 to TRBJ2-3; a possible D gene is TRBD2 (5 bases). This CDR3 comprises 13 residues. Germline CDR1 reads DFQATT; CDR2 reads SNEGSKA (reference sequence).

For this clonotype: This may come from a read error, since a much larger clone is one base off. No conserved phenylalanine or tryptophan is present at the end of the CDR3, so a read error is the likely explanation. The chain recombines TRBV7-9 with TRBJ2-4; 7 bases align to TRBD1. V lost 1 base and J lost 8; bases outside the gene matches: 5. Germline values: CDR1 SEHNR, CDR2 FQNEAQ (reference sequence). This CDR3 contains 14 residues. CDR3 nucleotides: TGTGCCAGCAGCTTAGTATCAGGGGGTGACATTCAGTACCTC. Its translation is CASSLVSGGDIQYL.

This clonotype was seen at least ten times. V usage is TRBV20-1 and J usage is TRBJ1-2; TRBD1 matches 8 bases. The germline CDR1 and CDR2 sequences are DFQATT and SNEGSKA (reference sequence). The CDR3 has 13 residues. V was clipped by 5 bases and J by 3 bases; unmatched bases: 5. The CDR3 nucleotides read TGCAGTGCTCTCGGACAGGGTGACTATGGCTACACCTTC. Translation gives CSALGQGDYGYTF.

This clonotype was seen ten or more times. The genes are TRBV3-1 and TRBJ2-5; no clear D gene. Between the trimmed V and J ends, which lost 1 base and 4 bases, there was a span of 13 bases. Germline V CDR1 and CDR2: LGHDT, YNNKEL (reference sequence). The CDR3 runs 15 residues. The CDR3 spells CASSQGYRARETQYF. The CDR3 region has the DNA TGTGCCAGCAGCCAAGGATACCGGGCACGAGAGACCCAGTACTTC.

There are many counts of this clonotype. The chain employs TRBV7-9 and TRBJ1-2; possible D gene TRBD1, 5 bases. Trimming removed 1 base at V and 4 bases at J, with 10 bases between. Germline-derived CDR1 and CDR2 are SEHNR and FQNEAQ (reference sequence). The CDR3 covers 14 residues. As DNA, the CDR3 is TGTGCCAGCAGCTTAGGGGCGCAGGGCTATGGCTACACCTTC. Translating gives CASSLGAQGYGYTF.

This clonotype was recorded at least ten times. This chain uses TRBV20-1 with TRBJ2-3; D remains ambiguous. The CDR3 runs 13 residues. Germline V lookup: CDR1 DFQATT, CDR2 SNEGSKA (reference sequence). V lost 1 base, J lost 6 bases, and 11 bases lay in between. The CDR3 region has the DNA TGCAGTGCTAGAGCACCACTTACGGATACGCAGTATTTT. Translation gives CSARAPLTDTQYF.

This clonotype was counted ten times or more. This chain links TRBV12-3 or TRBV12-4 with TRBJ1-5; possibly TRBD1 for D (5 bases). The V gene lost 3 bases and the J gene lost 11 bases, with 17 bases spanning the gap. The CDR3 length is 14 residues. The CDR3 is CASSFTGDSSTQHF. Written as DNA, the CDR3 is TGTGCCAGCAGTTTCACGGGGGACTCCAGTACCCAGCATTTT.

The CDR3 reads CASSPISDFSPLHF. The DNA of the CDR3 is TGTGCCAGCTCACCAATCTCCGATTTTTCACCCCTCCACTTT. The chain has TRBV18 and TRBJ1-6; D uncertain. This CDR3 has 14 residues. CDR1 is KGHSH, CDR2 LQKENI, per germline. Trimming removed 2 bases at V and 9 bases at J, with 11 bases between.

This clonotype was counted at least ten times. The rearrangement joins TRBV5-1 to TRBJ1-2; D call uncertain. V lost 0 bases to trimming and J lost 4 bases, with 7 bases between them. The CDR3 runs 13 residues. In germline, CDR1 is SGHRS, CDR2 YFSETQ. The CDR3 nucleotides are TGCGCCAGCAGCTTGGGTCCGACCTATGGCTACACCTTC. As protein: CASSLGPTYGYTF.

This clonotype was counted ten times or more. The chain is built from TRBV20-1 and TRBJ2-5; D perhaps matches TRBD2 (6 bases). This CDR3 is 15 amino acids long. Deletions cut 4 bases from V and 2 bases from J, with 17 bases between. Germline V lookup: CDR1 DFQATT, CDR2 SNEGSKA (reference sequence). DNA for the CDR3: TGCAGTGCTAAACGGGAGACCCAACGACAAGAGACCCAGTACTTC. Protein sequence: CSAKRETQRQETQYF.

This clonotype has a count of ten or more. The chain uses TRBV29-1 and TRBJ2-4; 10 bases map to TRBD2. CDR1 and CDR2 (germline): SQVTM, ANQGSEA. Trimming cost V 7 bases and J 10 bases; bases outside gene matches: 16. This CDR3 spans 15 amino acids. The CDR3 sequence is CSGLVERGGLRIQYF. As DNA, the CDR3 is TGCAGCGGTTTGGTTGAGCGGGGGGGTCTGAGGATTCAGTACTTC.

This clonotype occurred a few times. The CDR3 loop reads CSASRGTPEAFF. In nucleotides, the CDR3 is TGCAGTGCTAGTAGGGGGACCCCCGAAGCTTTCTTT. The rearrangement joins TRBV20-1 to TRBJ1-1, with a possible D match to TRBD1 (6 bases). Germline CDR1 reads DFQATT; CDR2 reads SNEGSKA (reference sequence). V was pared by 3 bases and J by 8 bases, with 13 bases between. The CDR3 length is 12 residues.

This clonotype was counted ten times or more. This rearrangement joins TRBV4-1 to TRBJ1-6; the match to TRBD1 covers 9 bases. This CDR3 region has 18 residues. V lost 2 bases to trimming and J lost 6 bases; unmatched junction nucleotides: 11. From germline, CDR1 is MGHRA and CDR2 YSYEKL. For the CDR3, the DNA is TGCGCCAGCAGCCAACCACAAATCGGGGACAGGGCTAATTCACCCCTCCACTTT. This codes for CASSQPQIGDRANSPLHF.

As to this clonotype: A much bigger clone sits one base away, suggesting this may be a read error. The J gene is TRBJ2-5, the V gene TRBV20-1, with TRBD2 matching over 13 bases. CDR3 length equals 14 residues. J gave up 7 bases and V 3 bases, and 5 bases lay outside the gene matches. The V gene's germline CDR1 is DFQATT and CDR2 SNEGSKA (reference sequence). CDR3 DNA sequence: TGCAGTGCTAGTAGACTAGCGGGGGGAGCGACCCAGTACTTC. Residues: CSASRLAGGATQYF.

The table lists this clonotype with many counts. This chain uses TRBV6-1 with TRBJ1-5; D perhaps matches TRBD1 (5 bases). In germline, CDR1 is MNHNS, CDR2 SASEGT. The CDR3 has 17 amino acids. Trimming took off 7 bases at V and 4 bases at J, with 23 bases between the two ends. CDR3 sequence: CASTLSLTSEGNQPQHF. The CDR3 nucleotides are TGTGCCAGCACCTTAAGTTTGACGAGCGAGGGGAATCAGCCCCAGCATTTT.

As concerns this clonotype: A much larger clone differs from this one at a single base, so this may be a read error. The CDR3 does not close with the conserved phenylalanine or tryptophan, likely indicating a read error. This chain joins TRBV9 and TRBJ1-2, with 9 bases fitting TRBD1. Germline CDR1 and CDR2: SGDLS and YYNGEE. The CDR3 totals 13 residues. Trimming cost V 3 bases and J 5 bases; bases outside gene matches: 2. The CDR3 bases are TGTGCCAGCAGCGGAGGGACAGGGTATGGCTACACCTCC. Its translation: CASSGGTGYGYTS.

This clonotype was recorded at least ten times. The chain links TRBV13 to TRBJ2-7, with D perhaps matching TRBD1 (6 bases). The length of the CDR3 is 14 residues. Germline CDR1 reads PRHDT; CDR2 reads FYEKMQ (reference sequence). With 5 bases removed from V and 3 bases from J, the gap between germline ends came to 14 bases. CDR3 loop: CASSPTTGSYEQYV. The CDR3 bases are TGTGCCAGCAGCCCTACCACAGGGAGCTACGAGCAGTACGTC.

With respect to this clonotype: This may come from a read error, since a much larger clone is one base off. V is TRBV4-2 and J is TRBJ2-3; D remains unclear. Germline lookup yields CDR1 LGHNA and CDR2 YNFKEQ. CDR3 length: 12 residues. Trimming shortened V by 1 base and J by 2 bases, and 1 base separated the two germline ends. The CDR3 protein is CASSQATDTQYF. CDR3 DNA sequence: TGTGCCAGCAGCCAAGCCACAGATACGCAGTATTTT.

This clonotype was found many times. The gene calls are TRBV5-5 and TRBJ2-2, with 9 bases identical to TRBD1. The CDR3 loop spans 19 amino acids. Germline assignment: CDR1 SGHKS and CDR2 YYEKEE (reference sequence). Trimming removed 5 bases from V and 1 base from J; junction bases left unmatched: 15. CDR3 bases: TGTGCCAGCAGACGGATCGTGGGGACAGGGATTAGGAACACCGGGGAGCTGTTTTTT. Its protein is CASRRIVGTGIRNTGELFF.

At least ten counts were recorded for this clonotype. The chain joins TRBV7-8 to TRBJ2-1; no definite D call. V lost 3 bases and J 7 bases, leaving 4 bases between the germline ends. CDR1 SGHVS and CDR2 FQNEAQ come from the germline V gene. This CDR3 region has 11 residues. As DNA, the CDR3 is TGTGCCAGCAGCTTTCGAAATGAGCAGTTCTTC. Translating it yields CASSFRNEQFF.

This clonotype has at least ten counts. The gene calls are TRBV7-2 and TRBJ2-3, with D possibly matching TRBD1 (5 bases). Germline V gene data show CDR1 as SGHTA and CDR2 as FQGNSA. The CDR3 covers 16 residues. The V gene lost 4 bases and the J gene lost 3 bases, with 17 bases spanning the gap. The CDR3 region is CASSSGYGWGTDTQYF. Here the CDR3 DNA reads TGTGCCAGCAGCTCAGGGTACGGGTGGGGTACAGATACGCAGTATTTT.

This clonotype was recorded at least ten times. V usage is TRBV12-3 or TRBV12-4 and J usage is TRBJ1-2; TRBD1 agrees at 7 bases. The CDR3 length is 15 residues. Trimming cost V 6 bases and J 0 bases; bases outside gene matches: 7. In nucleotides, the CDR3 is TGTGCCAGCAGCCTGGGGGACAGAGCTAACTATGGCTACACCTTC. Its protein product is CASSLGDRANYGYTF.

Notes on this clonotype: One base away lies a much larger clone, so this may be a sequencing read error. The chain employs TRBV20-1 and TRBJ1-1; 11 nucleotides align to TRBD1. CDR3 length: 13 residues. The V and J ends lost 4 bases and 12 bases, in that order; junction bases with no gene match: 10. Germline CDR1 reads DFQATT; CDR2 reads SNEGSKA (reference sequence). The CDR3 bases are TGCAGTGCTATCGGGACAGGGGGACTGACCTCTTTCTTT. Amino acid sequence: CSAIGTGGLTSFF.

Remarks on this clonotype: One end of the junction varies from germline; a read error may be responsible. The chain joins TRBV5-1 to TRBJ2-7, with 10 bases aligning to TRBD1. The germline CDR1 and CDR2 sequences are SGHRS and YFSETQ. The CDR3 is 14 amino acids. Here the CDR3 reads CASSPRDRGYGQHF. CDR3 coding DNA: TGCGCCAGCAGCCCCAGGGACAGGGGCTACGGGCAGCACTTC. Looking up the rest from reference TRBV5-1 and TRBJ2-7 gives the full variable domain: KAGVTQTPRYLIKTRGQQVTLSCSPISGHRSVSWYQQTPGQGLQFLFEYFSETQRNKGNFPGRFSGRQFSNSRSEMNVSTLELGDSALYLCASSPRDRGYGQHFGPGTRLTVT.

This clonotype was seen at least ten times. The chain employs TRBV18 and TRBJ1-4; D uncertain. Germline V gives CDR1 KGHSH, CDR2 LQKENI. The CDR3 is made up of 15 amino acids. With 1 base removed from V and 3 bases from J, the gap between germline ends came to 9 bases. CDR3 protein: CASSPQPRPNEKLFF. DNA of the CDR3: TGTGCCAGCTCACCACAGCCGAGGCCTAATGAAAAACTGTTTTTT.